These T cell receptor beta chains were read from a single sample in a study of T cells after yellow fever vaccination. In TCRdb, the 5' RACE reads were re-called with MiXCR into one record per CDR3 protein. This repertoire shows around 300,000 distinct CDR3 sequences, 3.5% to 5% found once; its top ten account for just under 20%. This material consisted of PBMCs, taken 15 days after the yellow fever booster vaccination. These receptors were taken from a young man who received the YFV17D yellow fever vaccine. The CDR3 runs from the conserved cysteine through the conserved F or W. Each record gives: J gene, D gene, CDR3 length, V gene, clone size, CDR3 DNA, CDR3 protein. A D gene is named only where the DNA matches it firmly. Not all rows give a size; the values are once, few, many and, for expanded clones, a class.

TRBJ2-3	.	13	TRBV10-1	many	TGCGCCAGCAGTCTACAGGGCGCAGATACGCAGTATTTT	CASSLQGADTQYF
TRBJ2-7	.	16	TRBV4-3	few	TGCGCCAGCAGCCGGCATGCGGGACAGCTCTCCTACGAGCAGTACTTC	CASSRHAGQLSYEQYF
TRBJ1-2	TRBD1	15	TRBV5-6	many	TGTGCCAGCAGCTTGGTAGGGGGCTCAGCCTATGGCTACACCTTC	CASSLVGGSAYGYTF
TRBJ1-6	.	12	TRBV3-1	.	TGTGCCAGCAGCCAAAATAATTCACCCCTCCACTTT	CASSQNNSPLHF
TRBJ2-5	.	15	TRBV9	many	TGTGCCAGCAGCGTAGGGCCTACCTCCCAAGAGACCCAGTACTTC	CASSVGPTSQETQYF
TRBJ1-5	.	14	TRBV10-1	few	TGCGCCTGTTCCCGGCAGAAGCTCAATCAGCCCCAGCATTTT	CACSRQKLNQPQHF
TRBJ2-7	TRBD2	14	TRBV27	few	TGTGCCAGCACCCCCGGGGGGGCTTTGGGGGAGCAGTACTTC	CASTPGGALGEQYF
TRBJ2-3	TRBD2	15	TRBV10-3	.	TGTGCCATCAGTGCGACCGGGACTAGTACAGATACGCAGTATTTT	CAISATGTSTDTQYF
TRBJ2-1	.	14	TRBV7-2	few	TGTGCCAGCAGCTTATTTCCAGAGTACAATGAGCAGTTCTTC	CASSLFPEYNEQFF
TRBJ1-1	TRBD1	14	TRBV27	many	TGTGCCAGCAGTCCCCGGACAGGAGATGTTGAAGCTTTCTTT	CASSPRTGDVEAFF
TRBJ2-7	.	14	TRBV10-1	few	TGCGCCAGCGGAACCGGGACGTACTCCTACGAGCAGTACTTC	CASGTGTYSYEQYF
TRBJ1-2	.	13	TRBV20-1	many	TGCAGTGCTAGAGCAGGGGAGCGTCCTGGCTACACCTTC	CSARAGERPGYTF
TRBJ1-3	.	14	TRBV2	few	TGTGCCAGCAGGGGACAAGTCTCTGGAAACACCATATATTTT	CASRGQVSGNTIYF
TRBJ1-3	TRBD1	15	TRBV28	many	TGTGCCAGCAGTTCAGGGGGTGGGTCTGGAAACACCATATATTTT	CASSSGGGSGNTIYF
TRBJ2-3	TRBD1	15	TRBV5-1	many	TGCGCCAGCAGCTTGAGGGGGCGCAGCACAGATACGCAGTATTTT	CASSLRGRSTDTQYF
TRBJ2-5	.	15	TRBV7-2	.	TGTGCCAGCAGCTTCTCGGCAGGGGCCCAAGAGACCCAGTACTTC	CASSFSAGAQETQYF
TRBJ2-5	.	14	TRBV3-1	few	TGTGCCAGCAGCCAAGATCTCGGGGCGGAGACCCAGTACTTC	CASSQDLGAETQYF
TRBJ2-3	TRBD1	15	TRBV7-3	many	TGTGCCAGCAGACGGACAGGGGCCATCACAGATACGCAGTATTTT	CASRRTGAITDTQYF
TRBJ2-3	.	17	TRBV18	.	TGTGCCAGCTCACCAATACGGGGGCGAATTGGCACAGATACGCAGTATTTT	CASSPIRGRIGTDTQYF
TRBJ1-1	.	13	TRBV3-1	few	TGTGCCAGCAGCCAGGCCGTTGAGGGGAGCGCTTTCTTT	CASSQAVEGSAFF
TRBJ2-7	TRBD2	15	TRBV4-3	many	TGCGCCAGCAGCCAAGGGCGGACCGGGACTAGGCTGCAGTACTTC	CASSQGRTGTRLQYF
TRBJ2-3	.	13	TRBV20-1	few	TGCAGTGCTGATCTCGGGCTCACAGATACGCAGTATTTT	CSADLGLTDTQYF
TRBJ1-5	TRBD1	16	TRBV12-3/TRBV12-4	many	TGTGCCAGCAGTTTAGGGTGGAACAGGGGAGGACAGCCCCAGCATTTT	CASSLGWNRGGQPQHF
TRBJ1-5	TRBD1	14	TRBV20-1	few	TGCAGTGCTAAGAAGACAGGGACAAATCAGCCCCAGCATTTT	CSAKKTGTNQPQHF
TRBJ1-2	TRBD1	14	TRBV4-1	.	TGCGCCAGCAGCCAAGGTGACAGGGGGAATGGCTACACCTTC	CASSQGDRGNGYTF
TRBJ1-4	.	13	TRBV7-2	many	TGTGCCAGCAGCTCGGGACATAATGGAAAACTGTTTTTT	CASSSGHNGKLFF
TRBJ2-3	TRBD2	16	TRBV5-1	many	TGCGCCAGCAGCCTCTGGTCTAGCGGGGACGGGGATACGCAGTATTTT	CASSLWSSGDGDTQYF
TRBJ1-4	.	14	TRBV6-2/TRBV6-3	many	TGTGCCAGCAACCCCGGGGGGAGGAGAGGAAAACTGTTTTTT	CASNPGGRRGKLFF
TRBJ1-6	.	15	TRBV5-1	few	TGCGCCAGCAGCTTGGACAGGGCCTCTAATTCACCCCTCCACTTT	CASSLDRASNSPLHF
TRBJ1-3	.	15	TRBV6-1	.	TGTGCCAGCAGCCCCCGTGGGGGGCTTGGAAACACCATATATTTT	CASSPRGGLGNTIYF
TRBJ1-6	.	12	TRBV27	many	TGTGCCAGCAGTTATTGGAATTCACCCCTCCACTTT	CASSYWNSPLHF